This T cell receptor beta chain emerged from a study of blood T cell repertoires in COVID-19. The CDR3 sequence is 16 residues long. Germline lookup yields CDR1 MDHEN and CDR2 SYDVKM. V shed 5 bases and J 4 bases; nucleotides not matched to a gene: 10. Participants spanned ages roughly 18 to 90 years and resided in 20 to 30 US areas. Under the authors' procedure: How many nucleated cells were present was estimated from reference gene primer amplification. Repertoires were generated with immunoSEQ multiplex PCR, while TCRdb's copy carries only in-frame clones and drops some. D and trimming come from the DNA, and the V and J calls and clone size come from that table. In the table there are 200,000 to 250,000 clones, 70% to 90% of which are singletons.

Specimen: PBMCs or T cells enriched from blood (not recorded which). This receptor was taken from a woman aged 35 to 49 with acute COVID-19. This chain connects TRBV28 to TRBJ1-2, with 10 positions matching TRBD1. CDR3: CASSATGGVLIYGYTF. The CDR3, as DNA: TGTGCCAGCAGTGCGACAGGGGGCGTACTAATCTATGGCTACACCTTC.